A selection of T cell receptor beta chains follows, all from one sample in a study of identical twins. One entry per CDR3 protein, called by TCRdb with MiXCR from the 5' RACE reads. This table has approximately 700,000 distinct CDR3 sequences, 18% appearing once. Another study also made use of these data, one on T cells expressing NK-cell markers.

Specimen: PBMCs. The receptors stem from a young woman in good health. CDR3s include the opening cysteine and the closing phenylalanine or tryptophan. Fields, in order: J gene, V gene, D gene, clone size, CDR3 DNA, CDR3 protein. A D gene is named only where the DNA matches it firmly. Clone size is given for some rows only: seen once, a few or many times, or a class if the clone is expanded.

>TRBJ1-2|TRBV4-2|-|-
TGTGCCAGCAGCCAAAGGTCCAGGGATATCTATGGCTACACCTTC
CASSQRSRDIYGYTF
>TRBJ1-5|TRBV29-1|-|-
TGCAGCGTAGGGTCGGGGCAGCCCCAGCATTTT
CSVGSGQPQHF
>TRBJ1-1|TRBV20-1|-|-
TGCAGTGTAACCCCGCGGCGCCGGGGCACTGAAGCTTTCTTT
CSVTPRRRGTEAFF
>TRBJ2-2|TRBV9|-|few
TGTGCCAGCAGCCCCAACCTATACACCGGGGAGCTGTTTTTT
CASSPNLYTGELFF
>TRBJ2-7|TRBV12-3/TRBV12-4|-|many
TGTGCCAGCAGTTCTCCCCGACAGCTCTCCTACGAGCAGTACTTC
CASSSPRQLSYEQYF
>TRBJ2-5|TRBV27|-|few
TGTGCCAGCAGTTTAGGGCCCGGCGGGCCCCAAGAGACCCAGTACTTC
CASSLGPGGPQETQYF
>TRBJ2-1|TRBV12-3/TRBV12-4|TRBD2|few
TGTGCCAGCAGTCCACTTTCGGGACTAGTATTCGATGAGCAGTTCTTC
CASSPLSGLVFDEQFF
>TRBJ1-2|TRBV7-2|-|-
TGTGCCAGCAGCTTAGCCGACAGATACGCTAACTATGGCTACACCTTC
CASSLADRYANYGYTF
>TRBJ2-5|TRBV5-6|-|-
TGTGCCAGCAACAGATTAACCCGGATTGTGGAGACCCAGTACTTC
CASNRLTRIVETQYF
>TRBJ2-7|TRBV5-1|-|-
TGCGCCAGCAGCTTTAACCCAGGGCCCTACGAGCAGTACTTC
CASSFNPGPYEQYF
>TRBJ1-2|TRBV15|-|few
TGTGCCACCAGCAGTAGAAACCGGGACACCCGCATCTTC
CATSSRNRDTRIF
>TRBJ2-3|TRBV12-3/TRBV12-4|TRBD1|few
TGTGCCAGCAGTCGGACAGGGCCCACAGATACGCAGTATTTT
CASSRTGPTDTQYF
>TRBJ2-2|TRBV29-1|-|few
TGCAGCGTTGAAGACCTGGGGAACACCGGGGAGCTGTTTTTT
CSVEDLGNTGELFF
>TRBJ2-3|TRBV24-1|-|-
TGTGCCACCAGTGATTCCGCCGACGGGCCGGGGACGCAGTATTTT
CATSDSADGPGTQYF
>TRBJ1-1|TRBV16|-|few
TGTGCCAGCAGCCGGCGGGGGGCGGACACTGAAGCTTTCTTT
CASSRRGADTEAFF
>TRBJ2-5|TRBV12-3/TRBV12-4|-|few
TGTGCCAGCAGTGACCGACAGGGAGGAGGGGAGACCCAGTACTTC
CASSDRQGGGETQYF
>TRBJ2-5|TRBV6-2/TRBV6-3|-|-
TGTGCCAGCAGCTGGACTTTCGGGGAGACCCAGTACTTC
CASSWTFGETQYF
>TRBJ2-5|TRBV10-3|TRBD2|few
TGTGCCATCAGCTCACCGACTAGCGTGAAAGAGACCCAGTACTTC
CAISSPTSVKETQYF
>TRBJ2-1|TRBV12-3/TRBV12-4|-|few
TGTGCCAGCAGTTTAGTATCGGCCTACAATGAGCAGTTCTTC
CASSLVSAYNEQFF
>TRBJ2-7|TRBV4-3|-|-
TGCGCCAGCAGCCAAGAATTCCTACCGCGGACAGCCTACGAGCAGTACTTC
CASSQEFLPRTAYEQYF
>TRBJ2-1|TRBV7-2|-|many
TGTGCCAGCAGCTTAGCTTTGTCAGAGCAGTTCTTC
CASSLALSEQFF
>TRBJ2-7|TRBV6-1|TRBD1|few
TGTGCCAGCAGTGAAGAGGGGGCAGGGTCCTACGAGCAGTACTTC
CASSEEGAGSYEQYF
>TRBJ2-7|TRBV29-1|TRBD1|-
TGCAGCGTTGGACAGGGCTCCGAGCAGTACTTC
CSVGQGSEQYF
>TRBJ2-7|TRBV5-1|-|few
TGCGCCAGCAGCTTAATCTCCGGAAGCTACGAGCAGTACTTC
CASSLISGSYEQYF
>TRBJ2-7|TRBV7-6|-|-
TGTGCCAGCAGCCTGGGGCCGCCCGGCGGCCTTTACGAGCAGTACTTC
CASSLGPPGGLYEQYF
>TRBJ1-3|TRBV20-1|-|-
TGCAGTTGGATTGGGGGCGCGGAAGGAAACACCATATATTTT
CSWIGGAEGNTIYF
>TRBJ2-7|TRBV20-1|TRBD1|-
TGCAGTGCAAGCTATCGGGACAGGCGCTACGAGCAGTACTTC
CSASYRDRRYEQYF
>TRBJ2-7|TRBV20-1|-|-
TGCAGTGCTAGATCCCCCGCCGTCCGCTACGAGCAGTACTTC
CSARSPAVRYEQYF
>TRBJ2-7|TRBV12-3/TRBV12-4|TRBD1|many
TGTGCCAGCAGCCGGACAGGGTACTACGAGCAGTACTTC
CASSRTGYYEQYF
>TRBJ2-1|TRBV11-2|-|-
TGTGCCAGCAGCTTAGTCCGGGGTAGGAATGAGCAGTTCTTC
CASSLVRGRNEQFF
>TRBJ2-4|TRBV3-1|-|few
TGTGCCAGCAGCCACGAGGCGGGAGCCAAAAACATTCAGTACTTC
CASSHEAGAKNIQYF
>TRBJ2-7|TRBV18|TRBD1|few
TGCGCCAGCAGCTCTCAGGGGGACGAGCAGTACTTC
CASSSQGDEQYF
>TRBJ1-1|TRBV29-1|-|many
TGCAGCGTTGGAGACAGAGCCACTGAAGCTTTCTTT
CSVGDRATEAFF
>TRBJ1-6|TRBV7-2|-|-
TGTGCCAGCAGCCTGGGACTGCAATCACCCCTCCACTTT
CASSLGLQSPLHF
>TRBJ2-1|TRBV7-2|-|few
TGTGCCAGCACCTCCCCGGACGCTTACAATGAGCAGTTCTTC
CASTSPDAYNEQFF
>TRBJ1-5|TRBV6-5|-|few
TGTGCCAGCAGTTATTCGGGCAGGGCTGGCCAGCCCCAGCATTTT
CASSYSGRAGQPQHF
>TRBJ1-1|TRBV5-1|-|few
TGCGCCAGCAGCTCGGCTTGTAGGGGGACGAACACTGAAGCTTTCTTT
CASSSACRGTNTEAFF
>TRBJ1-2|TRBV12-3/TRBV12-4|-|-
TGTGCCAGCAGTTTAGGGTTACAGAGCCTCTATGGCTACACCTTC
CASSLGLQSLYGYTF
>TRBJ2-1|TRBV18|-|-
TGTGCCAGCTCACCACCGTCAAGGCGGGACAATGAGCAGTTCTTC
CASSPPSRRDNEQFF
>TRBJ2-1|TRBV12-5|-|-
TGTGCTAGTGGTTTGACTCCCCCCCGGACCCCCCGCGACAATGAGCAGTTCTTC
CASGLTPPRTPRDNEQFF
>TRBJ2-3|TRBV5-1|-|many
TGCGCCAGCAGCTTCCGGCCCTCTAGCACAGATACGCAGTATTTT
CASSFRPSSTDTQYF
>TRBJ1-2|TRBV5-1|-|-
TGCGCCAGCAGCTTGGGGGCCGGACAGCTCTATGGCTACACCTTC
CASSLGAGQLYGYTF
>TRBJ2-1|TRBV6-5|-|-
TGTGCCAGCAGTTACTCAGTAGGAAATGAGCAGTTCTTC
CASSYSVGNEQFF
>TRBJ2-7|TRBV12-3/TRBV12-4|TRBD1|few
TGTGCCAGCAGTTTTCGGGGGGACAGGGCTATCCACGAGCAGTACTTC
CASSFRGDRAIHEQYF
>TRBJ2-7|TRBV3-1|TRBD2|-
TGTGCCAGCAGCCTAATGGGGTCCCGGGGGGACGAGCAGTACTTC
CASSLMGSRGDEQYF
>TRBJ2-2|TRBV12-3/TRBV12-4|-|-
TGTGCCAGCAGTTTAGGCCCCAGCACCGGGGAGCTGTTTTTT
CASSLGPSTGELFF
>TRBJ2-2|TRBV7-9|TRBD2|-
TGTGCCAGCAGCCCATCAGGACTAGGTCCCCGCACCGGGGAGCTGTTTTTT
CASSPSGLGPRTGELFF
>TRBJ1-1|TRBV20-1|-|few
TGCAGTGCAGAAGACAGTTACACTGAAGCTTTCTTT
CSAEDSYTEAFF
>TRBJ2-7|TRBV12-3/TRBV12-4|-|-
TGTGCCAGCAGTTTCGGCGGAACCCGCGAGCAGTACTTC
CASSFGGTREQYF
>TRBJ1-2|TRBV20-1|-|many
TGCAGTGCTAGAGGCGGGGGACGCTACACCTTC
CSARGGGRYTF
>TRBJ2-5|TRBV20-1|-|-
TGCAGTGCCAATAGCGTCTCGCAAGAGACCCAGTACTTC
CSANSVSQETQYF
>TRBJ2-7|TRBV7-9|TRBD2|-
TGTGCCAGCAGCCCTAGGGTTGGCGGGACTACCTTCGAGCAGTACTTC
CASSPRVGGTTFEQYF
>TRBJ2-1|TRBV10-1|-|-
TGCGCCAGCAGTGAGTCGCTGGTTTCCTACAATGAGCAGTTCTTC
CASSESLVSYNEQFF
>TRBJ2-1|TRBV30|-|-
TGTGCCTGTCACGATGAAGCGGTCTCCTACAATGAGCAGTTCTTC
CACHDEAVSYNEQFF
>TRBJ1-1|TRBV20-1|-|many
TGCAGTGCCTTTACAGGGAACACTGAAGCTTTCTTT
CSAFTGNTEAFF